A selection of T cell receptor beta chains follows, all from one sample in a study of PD-1 blockade in classical Hodgkin lymphoma. Method: immunoSEQ multiplex PCR; TCRdb's copy keeps in-frame clones and lacks some. Of 25,000 to 35,000 clones listed, more than 80% are singletons. The specimen comprised CD4+ T cells from blood, sampled before the fourth cycle of nivolumab. The receptors originated from a human donor with classical Hodgkin lymphoma. Each CDR3 is given with its conserved first and last residue. D genes are given only for firm matches. For some rows the clone size is stated as once, few or many, or as a class when expanded; others skip it.

v_call	clone_size	d_call	cdr3_length	j_call	cdr3_nt	cdr3_aa
TRBV11-2	NA	NA	14	TRBJ2-7	TGTGCCAGCAGCTTAACTCCCTTAGGATTCTCCGAGTACTTC	CASSLTPLGFSEYF
TRBV28	NA	NA	12	TRBJ2-7	TGTGCCAGCAGTACGATTCCCAACGAGCAGTACTTC	CASSTIPNEQYF
TRBV25-1	NA	NA	17	TRBJ2-7	TGTGCCAGCAGTGGCCCCCCCGCAGGGGCCCTTGGCTACGAGCAGTACTTC	CASSGPPAGALGYEQYF
TRBV6-6	NA	TRBD2	16	TRBJ2-7	TGTGCCAGCAGTTACGGGTCGGCGGGAGGGACCTACGAGCAGTACTTC	CASSYGSAGGTYEQYF
TRBV18	NA	NA	14	TRBJ1-1	TGTGCCAGCTCACCCGACACTCGGAACACTGAAGCTTTCTTT	CASSPDTRNTEAFF
TRBV28	NA	NA	15	TRBJ1-4	TGTGCCAGCAGTTTACTAGGGGTTACTAATGAAAAACTGTTTTTT	CASSLLGVTNEKLFF
TRBV15	NA	TRBD2	15	TRBJ2-3	TGTGCCACCAGCGGGGGCGGGAGGGTCACAGATACGCAGTATTTT	CATSGGGRVTDTQYF
TRBV30	NA	TRBD1	13	TRBJ1-5	TGTGCCTGGAGTGGGACAGGGGATCAGCCCCAGCATTTT	CAWSGTGDQPQHF
TRBV11-2	NA	NA	15	TRBJ2-1	TGTGCCAGCAGCTCTCACAGTTCCCCCTACAATGAGCAGTTCTTC	CASSSHSSPYNEQFF
TRBV6-7	NA	TRBD2	15	TRBJ2-5	TGTGCCAGCAGTTACGGAGCGGGAGATGGAGAGACCCAGTACTTC	CASSYGAGDGETQYF
TRBV14	NA	NA	15	TRBJ2-7	TGTGCCAGCAGCCAGTCGTGGCGACCTGCCTACGAGCAGTACTTC	CASSQSWRPAYEQYF
TRBV5-4	NA	NA	11	TRBJ2-1	TGTGCCAGCAGCTCCCTTACAGAGCAGTTCTTC	CASSSLTEQFF
TRBV19	NA	NA	15	TRBJ2-7	TGTGCCAGTAGTATAGTGTTTGGCAGTACCTACGAGCAGTACTTC	CASSIVFGSTYEQYF
TRBV10-3	NA	TRBD1	18	TRBJ1-5	TGTGCCATCAGTGAATTCGACAGGGTCCTCGCTGGCGATCAGCCCCAGCATTTT	CAISEFDRVLAGDQPQHF
TRBV5-1	NA	TRBD2	17	TRBJ2-7	TGCGCCAGCAGCCCTGGACTAGCGGGAGCGGGTTTGTACGAGCAGTACTTC	CASSPGLAGAGLYEQYF
TRBV6-6	NA	NA	11	TRBJ2-3	TGTGCCAGCAGTCCAGGGGCGAGGCAGTATTTT	CASSPGARQYF
TRBV5-8	NA	NA	16	TRBJ2-7	TGTGCCAGCAGCTTGGCCGGCAGCGGCAGCTCCTACGAGCAGTACTTC	CASSLAGSGSSYEQYF
TRBV19	NA	NA	15	TRBJ1-5	TGTGCCAGTATAGCAGGGCCTTATAGCAATCAGCCCCAGCATTTT	CASIAGPYSNQPQHF
TRBV4-3	NA	NA	14	TRBJ1-1	TGCGCCAGCAGCCCTGGATTCCAGAACACTGAAGCTTTCTTT	CASSPGFQNTEAFF
TRBV27	NA	TRBD2	21	TRBJ2-1	TGTGCCAGCAGTTTGAGACCTCCTGGGGCTAGCGGGATTATAGCAGGTTATGAGCAGTTCTTC	CASSLRPPGASGIIAGYEQFF
TRBV23-1	NA	TRBD1	17	TRBJ1-5	TGCGCCAGCAGTCAATCGGTGCGGCAGGGGGTTTGGCAGCCCCAGCATTTT	CASSQSVRQGVWQPQHF
TRBV18	NA	NA	13	TRBJ2-3	TGTGCCAGCTCACCACGGGCCACAGATACGCAGTATTTT	CASSPRATDTQYF
TRBV29-1	NA	NA	12	TRBJ2-3	TGCAGCATTCGGGAAGCAGCAGATACGCAGTATTTT	CSIREAADTQYF
TRBV2	NA	TRBD1	15	TRBJ2-5	TGTGCCAGCAGTCCCGGGACAGGGGAAAGAGAGACCCAGTACTTC	CASSPGTGERETQYF
TRBV19	NA	TRBD2	14	TRBJ2-7	TGTGCCAGTAGTGATAGCGGGAGGGCCAACGAGCAGTACTTC	CASSDSGRANEQYF
TRBV6-4	NA	TRBD2	15	TRBJ2-1	TGTGCCAGCAGTGCCCTAGCGGGAGAAAACAATGAGCAGTTCTTC	CASSALAGENNEQFF
TRBV4-1	NA	NA	18	TRBJ2-7	TGCGCCAGCAGCCAATATTGGGCAGGGAGGTCAGCTACTAGGGAGCAGTACTTC	CASSQYWAGRSATREQYF
TRBV4-2	NA	TRBD2	16	TRBJ2-1	TGTGCCAGCAGCCAAGGGGACTATATTTCCCACAATGAGCAGTTCTTC	CASSQGDYISHNEQFF
TRBV5-8	NA	TRBD1	16	TRBJ1-5	TGTGCCAGCAGCTTTTCAAGGGGGCGTACCAATCAGCCCCAGCATTTT	CASSFSRGRTNQPQHF
TRBV28	NA	TRBD1	17	TRBJ1-4	TGTGCCAGCAGCCAGCCCGGGACAGGGGGATTAAATGAAAAACTGTTTTTT	CASSQPGTGGLNEKLFF
TRBV25-1	NA	TRBD2	16	TRBJ2-1	TGTGCCAGCAGTGCACCGGGACTAGAACTACGTGCGGAGCAGTTCTTC	CASSAPGLELRAEQFF
TRBV6-5	NA	TRBD1	13	TRBJ2-7	TGTGCCAGCAGGGGACAGGTTCTACTACGGCAGTACTTC	CASRGQVLLRQYF
TRBV2	NA	NA	14	TRBJ1-5	TGTGCCAGCCAAGAAGGACTAAGGAGTCAGCCCCAGCATTTT	CASQEGLRSQPQHF
TRBV5-1	NA	NA	14	TRBJ1-2	TGCGCCAGTACTCCGGAGGGTTTCACCTATGGCTACACCTTC	CASTPEGFTYGYTF
TRBV29-1	NA	NA	15	TRBJ2-7	TGCAGCGTTGCCCGGTCGGGCCAGGGTACCTACGAGCAGTACTTC	CSVARSGQGTYEQYF
TRBV2	once	NA	14	TRBJ1-3	TGTGCCAGCAGTGAAGGTACGGCTGGAAACACCATATATTTT	CASSEGTAGNTIYF
TRBV9	NA	NA	15	TRBJ2-6	TGTGCCAGCAGCGTAGCGGACTCTGGGGCCAACGTCCTGACTTTC	CASSVADSGANVLTF
TRBV6-6	NA	NA	14	TRBJ1-5	TGTGCCAGCAGTTACGTGGCGGAAAATCAGCCCCAGCATTTT	CASSYVAENQPQHF
TRBV10-3	NA	NA	16	TRBJ2-3	TGTGCCATCAGCGAAGTTTTGTCGGGTGGCACAGATACGCAGTATTTT	CAISEVLSGGTDTQYF
TRBV2	NA	NA	15	TRBJ1-3	TGTGCCAGCAGTCGACCGCGTTCCTCTGGAAACACCATATATTTT	CASSRPRSSGNTIYF
TRBV7-2	NA	TRBD1	15	TRBJ2-1	TGTGCCAGCAGCATGACAGGGGTTACCTACAATGAGCAGTTCTTC	CASSMTGVTYNEQFF
TRBV5-1	NA	NA	13	TRBJ2-7	TGCGCCAGCAGAACGACAGAGGGAGGCGAGCAGTACTTC	CASRTTEGGEQYF
TRBV5-1	NA	NA	14	TRBJ2-3	TGCGCCAGCAATAAGGGGACCGGCACAGATACGCAGTATTTT	CASNKGTGTDTQYF
TRBV18	few	NA	13	TRBJ2-3	TGTGCCAGCTCACCACCGGTTCAAGATACGCAGTATTTT	CASSPPVQDTQYF
TRBV28	NA	NA	15	TRBJ2-5	TGTGCCAGCAGAACGGCGCAGGTTGGGCAAGAGACCCAGTACTTC	CASRTAQVGQETQYF
TRBV19	NA	NA	14	TRBJ1-1	TGTGCCAGTAGTAGGGCCCGGGCTACCACTGAAGCTTTCTTT	CASSRARATTEAFF
TRBV9	NA	TRBD1	13	TRBJ1-1	TGTGCCAGCAGCGCCTGGACAGGGGAAGAAGCTTTCTTT	CASSAWTGEEAFF
TRBV7-8	NA	NA	16	TRBJ2-3	TGTGCCAGCAGCCTACTCGCCCCGGAGCGCACAGATACGCAGTATTTT	CASSLLAPERTDTQYF
TRBV5-1	NA	TRBD2	15	TRBJ2-1	TGCGCCAGCAGCTTAGGACTAGGGGTGGGAGGTGAGCAGTTCTTC	CASSLGLGVGGEQFF
TRBV28	once	TRBD2	16	TRBJ2-7	TGTGCCAGCAGTTGGGGCCATAGCGGGCCTTCCTACGAGCAGTACTTC	CASSWGHSGPSYEQYF
TRBV5-6	NA	TRBD1	13	TRBJ1-2	TGTGCCAGCAGCTACGGACAGGGATTAGGCTACACCTTC	CASSYGQGLGYTF